The source of this T cell receptor (beta chain) is a study of shared clonotypes between healthy human individuals. This clone was detected once. Sequenced by immunoSEQ multiplex PCR; TCRdb stores in-frame clones only, minus some. Here the sample spans 2 million to 2.5 million clones, around 95% being singletons. The CDR3 runs to 16 residues. Trimming cost V 5 bases and J 4 bases; bases outside gene matches: 11. From germline, CDR1 is SEHNR and CDR2 FQNEAQ (reference sequence). The chain uses TRBV7-9 and TRBJ1-3, with 7 bases lining up with TRBD1. The receptor's source is a man aged 18 to 29 in good health. The specimen was naive CD4+ T cells sorted from blood. Noted subset: CD45RA+ positively selected. CDR3 DNA sequence: TGTGCCAGCAGCCTGGACAGGTCGGTTTCGGGAAACACCATATATTTT. Translation gives CASSLDRSVSGNTIYF.